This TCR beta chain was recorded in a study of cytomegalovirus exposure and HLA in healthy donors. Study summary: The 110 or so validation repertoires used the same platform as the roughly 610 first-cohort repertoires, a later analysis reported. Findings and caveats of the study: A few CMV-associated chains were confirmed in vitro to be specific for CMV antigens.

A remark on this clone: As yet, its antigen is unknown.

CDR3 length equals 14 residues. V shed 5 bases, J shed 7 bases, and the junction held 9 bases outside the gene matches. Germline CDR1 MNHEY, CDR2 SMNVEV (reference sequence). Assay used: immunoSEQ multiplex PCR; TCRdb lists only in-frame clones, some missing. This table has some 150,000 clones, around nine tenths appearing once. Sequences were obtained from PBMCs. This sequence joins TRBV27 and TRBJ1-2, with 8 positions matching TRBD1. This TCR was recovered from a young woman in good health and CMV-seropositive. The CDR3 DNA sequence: TGTGCCAGCAGTCCCTCCGGGACAGGCATTGGCTACACCTTC. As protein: CASSPSGTGIGYTF.